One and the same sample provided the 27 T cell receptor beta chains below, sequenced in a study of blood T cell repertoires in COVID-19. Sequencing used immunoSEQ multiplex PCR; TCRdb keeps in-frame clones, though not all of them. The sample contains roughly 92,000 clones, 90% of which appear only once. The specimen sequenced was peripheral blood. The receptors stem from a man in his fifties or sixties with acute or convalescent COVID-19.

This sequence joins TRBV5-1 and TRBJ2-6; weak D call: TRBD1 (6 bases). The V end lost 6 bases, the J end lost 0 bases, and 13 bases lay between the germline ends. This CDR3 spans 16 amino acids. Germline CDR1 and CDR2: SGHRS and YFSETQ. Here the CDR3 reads CASMDSATSGANVLTF. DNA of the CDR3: TGCGCCAGCATGGACAGTGCTACCTCTGGGGCCAACGTCCTGACTTTC.

The CDR3 bases are TGTGCCAGCAGTCTAGAAACCGGGGAGCTGTTTTTT. Protein: CASSLETGELFF. The chain has TRBV6-5 and TRBJ2-2; no reliable D call. Germline V gene sequence: CDR1 MNHEY, CDR2 SVGAGI. This CDR3 spans 12 amino acids. Trimming took off 5 bases at V and 5 bases at J, with 6 bases between the two ends.

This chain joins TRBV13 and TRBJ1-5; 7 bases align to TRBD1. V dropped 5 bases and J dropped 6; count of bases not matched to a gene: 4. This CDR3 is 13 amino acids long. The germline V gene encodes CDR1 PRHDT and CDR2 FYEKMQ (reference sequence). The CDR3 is CASSRQGAQPQHF. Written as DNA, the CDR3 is TGTGCCAGCAGCCGACAGGGCGCTCAGCCCCAGCATTTT.

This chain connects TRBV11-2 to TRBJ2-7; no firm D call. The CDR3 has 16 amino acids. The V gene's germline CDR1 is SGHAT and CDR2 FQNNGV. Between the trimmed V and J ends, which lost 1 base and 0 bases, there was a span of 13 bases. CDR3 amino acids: CASSLGYPLNSYEQYF. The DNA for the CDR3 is TGTGCCAGCAGCTTAGGCTACCCACTTAACTCCTACGAGCAGTACTTC. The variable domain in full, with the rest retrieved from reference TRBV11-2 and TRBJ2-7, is EAGVAQSPRYKIIEKRQSVAFWCNPISGHATLYWYQQILGQGPKLLIQFQNNGVVDDSQLPKDRFSAERLKGVDSTLKIQPAKLEDSAVYLCASSLGYPLNSYEQYFGPGTRLTVT.

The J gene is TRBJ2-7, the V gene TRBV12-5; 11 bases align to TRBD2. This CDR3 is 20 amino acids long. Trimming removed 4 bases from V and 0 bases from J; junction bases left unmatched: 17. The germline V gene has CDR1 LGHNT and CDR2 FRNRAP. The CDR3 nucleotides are TGTGCTAGTGGTTCGAGTTACCCGGGACTAGCGGTTATCAGCTCCTACGAGCAGTACTTC. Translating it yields CASGSSYPGLAVISSYEQYF.

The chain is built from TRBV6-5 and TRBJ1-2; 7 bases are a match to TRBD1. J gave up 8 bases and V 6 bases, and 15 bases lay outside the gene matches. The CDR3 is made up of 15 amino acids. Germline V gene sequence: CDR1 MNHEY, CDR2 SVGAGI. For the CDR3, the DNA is TGTGCCAGCAGCACCCTACGCAGGGGGGAGTACGGCTACACCTTC. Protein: CASSTLRRGEYGYTF.

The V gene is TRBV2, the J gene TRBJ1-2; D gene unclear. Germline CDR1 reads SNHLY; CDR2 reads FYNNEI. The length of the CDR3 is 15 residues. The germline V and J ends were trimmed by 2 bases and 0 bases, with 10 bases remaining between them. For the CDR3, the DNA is TGTGCCAGCAGTGAAACGGGTGCATCTAACTATGGCTACACCTTC. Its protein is CASSETGASNYGYTF. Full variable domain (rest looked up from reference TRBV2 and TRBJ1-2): EPEVTQTPSHQVTQMGQEVILRCVPISNHLYFYWYRQILGQKVEFLVSFYNNEISEKSEIFDDQFSVERPDGSNFTLKIRSTKLEDSAMYFCASSETGASNYGYTFGSGTRLTVV.

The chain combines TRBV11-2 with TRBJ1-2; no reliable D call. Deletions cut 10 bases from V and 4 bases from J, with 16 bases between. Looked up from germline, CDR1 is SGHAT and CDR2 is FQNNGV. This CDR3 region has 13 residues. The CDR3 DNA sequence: TGTGCCACCAGGCCCCGACTCCTCTATGGCTACACCTTC. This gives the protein CATRPRLLYGYTF.

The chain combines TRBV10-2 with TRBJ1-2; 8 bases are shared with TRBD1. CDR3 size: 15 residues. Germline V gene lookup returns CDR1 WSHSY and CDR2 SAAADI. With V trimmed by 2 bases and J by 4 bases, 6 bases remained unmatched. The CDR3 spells CASSETADRAYGYTF. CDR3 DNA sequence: TGCGCCAGCAGTGAGACGGCGGACAGGGCCTATGGCTACACCTTC.

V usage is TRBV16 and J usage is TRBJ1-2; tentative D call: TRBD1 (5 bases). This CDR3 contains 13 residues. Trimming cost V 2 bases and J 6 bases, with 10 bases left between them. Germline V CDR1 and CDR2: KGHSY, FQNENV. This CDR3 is CASSQGTGNGYTF. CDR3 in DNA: TGTGCCAGCAGCCAAGGTACAGGAAATGGCTACACCTTC.

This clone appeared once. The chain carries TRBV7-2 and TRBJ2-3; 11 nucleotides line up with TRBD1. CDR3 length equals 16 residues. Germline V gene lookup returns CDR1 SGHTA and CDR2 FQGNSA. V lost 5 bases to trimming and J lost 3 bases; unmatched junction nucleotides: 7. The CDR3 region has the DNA TGTGCCAGCAGCCCCCTAGGGACAGGGGGGACAGATACGCAGTATTTT. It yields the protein CASSPLGTGGTDTQYF.

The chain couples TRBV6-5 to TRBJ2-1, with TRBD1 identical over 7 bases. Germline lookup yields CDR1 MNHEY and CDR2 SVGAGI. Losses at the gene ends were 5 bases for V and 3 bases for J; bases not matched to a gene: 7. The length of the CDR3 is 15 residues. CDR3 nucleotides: TGTGCCAGCAGTCGGGACAGTTTAAACTACAATGAGCAGTTCTTC. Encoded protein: CASSRDSLNYNEQFF.

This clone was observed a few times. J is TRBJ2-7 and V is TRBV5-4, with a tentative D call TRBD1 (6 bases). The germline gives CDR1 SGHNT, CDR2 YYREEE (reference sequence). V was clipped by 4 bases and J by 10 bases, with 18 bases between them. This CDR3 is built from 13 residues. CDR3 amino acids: CASSRDQQGKQYF. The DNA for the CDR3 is TGTGCCAGCAGCCGAGATCAACAGGGAAAACAGTACTTC.

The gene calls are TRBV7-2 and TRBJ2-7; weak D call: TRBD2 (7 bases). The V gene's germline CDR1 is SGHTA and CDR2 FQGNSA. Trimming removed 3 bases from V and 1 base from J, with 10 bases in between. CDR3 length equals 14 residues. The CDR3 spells CASSFAGASYEQYF. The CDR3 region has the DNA TGTGCCAGCAGCTTCGCGGGGGCTTCCTACGAGCAGTACTTC.

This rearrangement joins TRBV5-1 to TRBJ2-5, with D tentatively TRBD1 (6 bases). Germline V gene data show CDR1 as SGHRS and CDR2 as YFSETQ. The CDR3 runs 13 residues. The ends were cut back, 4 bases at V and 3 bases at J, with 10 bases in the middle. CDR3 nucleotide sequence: TGCGCCAGCAGCGTGGACAGCAAAGAGACCCAGTACTTC. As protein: CASSVDSKETQYF.

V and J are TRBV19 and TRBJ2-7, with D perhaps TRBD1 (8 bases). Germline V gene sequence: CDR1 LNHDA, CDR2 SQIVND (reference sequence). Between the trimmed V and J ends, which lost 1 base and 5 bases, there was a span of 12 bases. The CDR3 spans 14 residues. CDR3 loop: CASSIGTGGDEQYF. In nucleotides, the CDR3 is TGTGCCAGTAGTATAGGAACAGGGGGGGACGAGCAGTACTTC.

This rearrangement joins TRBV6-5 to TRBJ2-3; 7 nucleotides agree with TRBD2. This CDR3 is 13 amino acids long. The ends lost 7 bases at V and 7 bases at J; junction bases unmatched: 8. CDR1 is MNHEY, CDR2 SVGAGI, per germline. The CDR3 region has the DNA TGTGCCAGCACCCTAGGGAGGGCCTATACGCAGTATTTT. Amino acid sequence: CASTLGRAYTQYF.

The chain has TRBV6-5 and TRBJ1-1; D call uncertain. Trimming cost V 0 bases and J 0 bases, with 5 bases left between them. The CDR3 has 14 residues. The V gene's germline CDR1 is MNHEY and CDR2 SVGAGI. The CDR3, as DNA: TGTGCCAGCAGTTACTCGAACATGAACACTGAAGCTTTCTTT. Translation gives CASSYSNMNTEAFF.

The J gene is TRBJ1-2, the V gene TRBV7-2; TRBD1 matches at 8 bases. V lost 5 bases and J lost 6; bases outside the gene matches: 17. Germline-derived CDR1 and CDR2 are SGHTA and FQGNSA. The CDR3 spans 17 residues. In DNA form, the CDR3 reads TGTGCCAGCAGCCCCAAAGTCCGGGACAGGCTCTCGGATGGCTACACCTTC. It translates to CASSPKVRDRLSDGYTF.

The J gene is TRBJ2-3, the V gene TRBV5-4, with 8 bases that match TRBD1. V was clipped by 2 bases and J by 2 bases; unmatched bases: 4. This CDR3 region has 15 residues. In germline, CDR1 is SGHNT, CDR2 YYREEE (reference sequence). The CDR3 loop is CASSLGTGLTDTQYF. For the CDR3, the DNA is TGTGCCAGCAGCTTAGGGACAGGCCTCACAGATACGCAGTATTTT.

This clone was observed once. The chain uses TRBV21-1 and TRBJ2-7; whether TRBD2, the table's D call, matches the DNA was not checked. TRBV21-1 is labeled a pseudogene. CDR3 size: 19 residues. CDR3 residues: CASSKVEIAGAPFQYEQYF. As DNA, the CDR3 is TGTGCCAGCAGCAAAGTCGAAATAGCGGGAGCCCCCTTCCAATACGAGCAGTACTTC.

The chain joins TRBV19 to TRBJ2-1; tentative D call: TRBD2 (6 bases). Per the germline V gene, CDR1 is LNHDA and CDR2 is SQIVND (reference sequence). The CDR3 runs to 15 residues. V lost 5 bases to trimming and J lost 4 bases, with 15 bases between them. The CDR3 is CASSFPGVYYNEQFF. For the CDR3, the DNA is TGTGCCAGTAGTTTCCCGGGAGTCTATTACAATGAGCAGTTCTTC.

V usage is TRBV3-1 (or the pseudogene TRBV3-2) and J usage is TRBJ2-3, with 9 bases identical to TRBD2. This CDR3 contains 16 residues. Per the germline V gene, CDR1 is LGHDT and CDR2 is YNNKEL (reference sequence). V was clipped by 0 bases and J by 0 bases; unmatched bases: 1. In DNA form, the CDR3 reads TGTGCCAGCAGCCAAGAGAGCGGGGGGAGCACAGATACGCAGTATTTT. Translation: CASSQESGGSTDTQYF.

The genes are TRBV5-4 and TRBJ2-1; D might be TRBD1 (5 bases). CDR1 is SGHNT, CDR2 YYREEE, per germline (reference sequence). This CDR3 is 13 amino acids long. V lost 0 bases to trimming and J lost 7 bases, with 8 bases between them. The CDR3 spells CASSLVGRNEQFF. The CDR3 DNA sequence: TGTGCCAGCAGCTTGGTGGGGCGGAATGAGCAGTTCTTC.

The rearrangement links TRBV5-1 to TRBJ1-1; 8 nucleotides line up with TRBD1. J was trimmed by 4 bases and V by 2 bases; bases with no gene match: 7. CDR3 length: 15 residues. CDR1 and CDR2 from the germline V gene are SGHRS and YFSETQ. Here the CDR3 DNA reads TGCGCCAGCAGCTTTAGGCAGGGGGCCGGCACTGAAGCTTTCTTT. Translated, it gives CASSFRQGAGTEAFF.

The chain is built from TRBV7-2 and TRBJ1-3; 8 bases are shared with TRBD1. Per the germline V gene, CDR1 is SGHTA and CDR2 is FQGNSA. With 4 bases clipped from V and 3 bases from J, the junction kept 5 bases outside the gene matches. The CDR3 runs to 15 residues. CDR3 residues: CASSYGQGSGNTIYF. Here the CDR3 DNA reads TGTGCCAGCAGCTACGGACAGGGTAGTGGAAACACCATATATTTT. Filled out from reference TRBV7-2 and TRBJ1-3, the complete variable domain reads GAGVSQSPSNKVTEKGKDVELRCDPISGHTALYWYRQSLGQGLEFLIYFQGNSAPDKSGLPSDRFSAERTGGSVSTLTIQRTQQEDSAVYLCASSYGQGSGNTIYFGEGSWLTVV.

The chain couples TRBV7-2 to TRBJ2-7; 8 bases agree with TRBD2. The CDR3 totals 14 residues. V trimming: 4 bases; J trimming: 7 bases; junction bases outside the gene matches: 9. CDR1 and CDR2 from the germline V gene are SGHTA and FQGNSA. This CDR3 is CASSWNRGGGEQYF. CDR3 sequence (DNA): TGTGCCAGCAGCTGGAACCGGGGGGGAGGAGAGCAGTACTTC.